One and the same sample provided the 29 T cell receptor beta chains below, sequenced in a study of CD8 T cells in Susac syndrome. When the RNA was reverse transcribed, random hexamers were used with an input of about 0.45 to 1 ug. TCRdb analysed the immunoSEQ multiplex PCR reads with MiXCR anew, one entry per CDR3 protein. This sample yields approximately 150,000 distinct CDR3 sequences, of which 95% are seen a single time; around 0.08% belongs to the top ten. The specimen sequenced was CD4+ T cells from PBMCs. The receptors come from a human donor with Susac syndrome.

The chain has TRBV20-1 and TRBJ1-5, with TRBD1 matching 7 bases. Germline-derived CDR1 and CDR2 are DFQATT and SNEGSKA (reference sequence). The CDR3 covers 17 residues. With V trimmed by 6 bases and J by 2 bases, 16 bases remained unmatched. DNA of the CDR3: TGCAGTGCCGATAAAAGATCTGGGACAGACGGCAATCAGCCCCAGCATTTT. Protein: CSADKRSGTDGNQPQHF.

The chain couples TRBV4-1 to TRBJ1-3, with D unresolved. Germline V gene lookup returns CDR1 MGHRA and CDR2 YSYEKL. This CDR3 is built from 12 residues. V was pared by 1 base and J by 3 bases, with 1 base between. CDR3 residues: CASSQVGNTIYF. In DNA, the CDR3 is TGCGCCAGCAGCCAAGTTGGAAACACCATATATTTT.

The chain is built from TRBV5-4 and TRBJ2-1, with 11 nucleotides matching TRBD2. CDR1 SGHNT and CDR2 YYREEE come from the germline V gene (reference sequence). This CDR3 is 16 amino acids long. V shed 4 bases and J 1 base; nucleotides not matched to a gene: 4. CDR3 nucleotides: TGTGCCAGCAGCGTGTCTAGCGGGAGGTCCTACAATGAGCAGTTCTTC. This sequence encodes CASSVSSGRSYNEQFF.

V is TRBV15 and J is TRBJ2-3, with 7 bases that match TRBD2. The germline CDR1 and CDR2 sequences are LNHNV and YYDKDF (reference sequence). The CDR3 has 16 residues. V dropped 0 bases and J dropped 10; count of bases not matched to a gene: 13. The CDR3 nucleotides are TGTGCCACCAGCAGAGATCGGAAAGCGGGAAGGGTTCCGCAGTATTTT. It codes for CATSRDRKAGRVPQYF. The full variable domain, its missing parts supplied by reference TRBV15 and TRBJ2-3, is DAMVIQNPRYQVTQFGKPVTLSCSQTLNHNVMYWYQQKSSQAPKLLFHYYDKDFNNEADTPDNFQSRRPNTSFCFLDIRSPGLGDTAMYLCATSRDRKAGRVPQYFGPGTRLTVL.

This chain uses TRBV27 with TRBJ2-3, with 8 bases lining up with TRBD1. The germline CDR1 and CDR2 sequences are MNHEY and SMNVEV (reference sequence). Losses at the gene ends were 8 bases for V and 4 bases for J; bases not matched to a gene: 11. The CDR3 consists of 15 residues. The chain's CDR3 is CASHGLGQAADTQYF. Here the CDR3 DNA reads TGTGCCAGCCACGGGCTGGGACAGGCTGCAGATACGCAGTATTTT.

The V call is TRBV20-1, the J call TRBJ2-1; 7 positions match TRBD1. CDR1 and CDR2 (germline): DFQATT, SNEGSKA (reference sequence). There are 15 residues in the CDR3. Losses at the gene ends were 2 bases for V and 2 bases for J; bases not matched to a gene: 6. Here the CDR3 reads CSARIGQAAYNEQFF. In nucleotides, the CDR3 is TGCAGTGCTAGAATTGGACAGGCCGCCTACAATGAGCAGTTCTTC.

The CDR3 sequence is CASGLGFKELFF. In DNA, the CDR3 is TGTGCTAGTGGTTTGGGTTTTAAGGAGCTGTTTTTT. The V call is TRBV12-5, the J call TRBJ2-2; D is uncertain. V was shortened by 1 base and J by 10 bases, with 7 bases between the two germline ends. This CDR3 region has 12 residues. Germline CDR1 is LGHNT and CDR2 is FRNRAP.

The rearrangement uses TRBV13 and TRBJ2-5; D is unclear. The CDR3 contains 15 residues. Trimming removed 5 bases from V and 5 bases from J, with 18 bases in between. Germline CDR1 is PRHDT and CDR2 is FYEKMQ (reference sequence). In DNA form, the CDR3 reads TGTGCCAGCAGCCGGCACAAGTCGGGTGAGGAGACCCAGTACTTC. This gives the protein CASSRHKSGEETQYF.

The chain links TRBV3-1 to TRBJ2-5, with TRBD2 matching over 9 bases. Germline lookup yields CDR1 LGHDT and CDR2 YNNKEL (reference sequence). Unmatched junction bases numbered 5, after V lost 1 base and J lost 5 bases. This CDR3 is 15 amino acids long. CDR3 protein: CASSQGSGSGETQYF. As DNA, the CDR3 is TGTGCCAGCAGCCAAGGTAGCGGGAGTGGTGAGACCCAGTACTTC.

The gene calls are TRBV20-1 and TRBJ2-1, with D possibly being TRBD2 (6 bases). This CDR3 is built from 17 residues. Germline lookup yields CDR1 DFQATT and CDR2 SNEGSKA (reference sequence). V lost 3 bases, J lost 1 base, and 19 bases lay in between. For the CDR3, the DNA is TGCAGTGCTAGTCGGGGGAAGACCTGGGGGTCCTACAATGAGCAGTTCTTC. Translated, it gives CSASRGKTWGSYNEQFF.

The rearrangement uses TRBV24-1 and TRBJ2-2; D ambiguous. Trimming pared 4 bases from V and 3 bases from J, leaving 8 bases between. CDR3 length: 14 residues. Per the germline V gene, CDR1 is KGHDR and CDR2 is SFDVKD. The CDR3 protein is CATSEPLDTGELFF. The CDR3 DNA sequence: TGTGCCACCAGTGAGCCCCTAGACACCGGGGAGCTGTTTTTT.

The gene calls are TRBV29-1 and TRBJ1-4, with TRBD1 as a possible D gene (5 bases). Germline V gene data show CDR1 as SQVTM and CDR2 as ANQGSEA. Deletions cut 4 bases from V and 4 bases from J, with 10 bases between. The CDR3 loop spans 13 amino acids. CDR3 loop: CSVGQQLNEKLFF. The CDR3 nucleotides read TGCAGCGTTGGACAGCAGCTTAATGAAAAACTGTTTTTT.

J is TRBJ2-1 and V is TRBV9; 7 nucleotides match TRBD2. This CDR3 has 14 amino acids. CDR1 is SGDLS and CDR2 is YYNGEE in the germline V gene. Unmatched junction bases numbered 8, after V lost 2 bases and J lost 9 bases. CDR3 amino acids: CASSVQTSKTEQFF. The DNA of the CDR3 is TGTGCCAGCAGCGTCCAGACTAGCAAGACTGAGCAGTTCTTC.

The genes are TRBV4-1 and TRBJ2-7, with 8 bases that match TRBD1. The CDR3 is 14 amino acids. CDR1 is MGHRA and CDR2 is YSYEKL in the germline V gene. The V and J ends lost 4 bases and 2 bases, in that order; junction bases with no gene match: 4. As DNA, the CDR3 is TGCGCCAGCAGCCCGGGACAGGAAGCCTACGAGCAGTACTTC. Protein sequence: CASSPGQEAYEQYF.

This clonotype was observed a handful of times. Written as DNA, the CDR3 is TGTGCCAGCAGCCAAAAAACACATCAGTCAGGGTATGGCTACACCTTC. Its translation is CASSQKTHQSGYGYTF. The chain uses TRBV6-1 and TRBJ1-2, with D possibly matching TRBD1 (5 bases). Deletions cut 6 bases from V and 5 bases from J, with 22 bases between. From germline, CDR1 is MNHNS and CDR2 SASEGT. The CDR3 has 16 amino acids.

The chain couples TRBV5-4 to TRBJ2-2, with TRBD2 matching over 7 bases. The V and J ends lost 3 bases and 4 bases, in that order; junction bases with no gene match: 12. The CDR3 length is 17 residues. Germline CDR1 is SGHNT and CDR2 is YYREEE (reference sequence). CDR3 in DNA: TGTGCCAGCAGCTCGGGACTACCCTCGTCCGGCACCGGGGAGCTGTTTTTT. Residues: CASSSGLPSSGTGELFF.

This chain's CDR3 is CASTLAGSSYNEQFF. CDR3 nucleotide sequence: TGTGCCAGCACTCTAGCGGGAAGCTCCTACAATGAGCAGTTCTTC. The V and J genes are TRBV9 and TRBJ2-1, with 9 bases that match TRBD2. V shed 6 bases and J 0 bases; nucleotides not matched to a gene: 4. Per the germline V gene, CDR1 is SGDLS and CDR2 is YYNGEE. The CDR3 consists of 15 residues.

V gene TRBV6-6 combines with J gene TRBJ2-4; 7 nucleotides match TRBD1. The CDR3 length is 16 residues. Unmatched junction bases numbered 10, after V lost 5 bases and J lost 3 bases. The germline gives CDR1 MNHNY, CDR2 SVGAGI (reference sequence). The CDR3 protein is CASSLQGDGVKNIQYF. CDR3 nucleotides: TGTGCCAGCAGTCTTCAGGGGGACGGGGTCAAAAACATTCAGTACTTC.

The V and J genes are TRBV18 and TRBJ2-7; D unresolved. Trimming took 2 bases from V and 9 from J, leaving 14 bases between them. The CDR3 is made up of 13 amino acids. From germline, CDR1 is KGHSH and CDR2 LQKENI. The chain's CDR3 is CASSPTAQHRQYF. CDR3 nucleotide sequence: TGTGCCAGCTCACCAACCGCCCAGCATAGGCAGTACTTC.

The rearrangement joins TRBV28 to TRBJ2-2, with 7 nucleotides matching TRBD2. CDR1 and CDR2 (germline): MDHEN, SYDVKM. This CDR3 has 17 residues. Trimming took 8 bases from V and 2 from J; bases not matched to a gene: 14. This CDR3 reads CASRTDGLAVNTGELFF. The DNA for the CDR3 is TGTGCCAGCCGCACCGACGGGCTAGCGGTTAACACCGGGGAGCTGTTTTTT.

This chain links TRBV10-1 with TRBJ1-1, with D unresolved. Trimming removed 5 bases from V and 3 bases from J, with 16 bases in between. Germline V gene sequence: CDR1 WNHNN, CDR2 SYGVQD (reference sequence). The CDR3 loop spans 15 amino acids. The CDR3 loop reads CASSKDLFADTEAFF. CDR3 sequence (DNA): TGCGCCAGCAGTAAGGACCTTTTTGCGGACACTGAAGCTTTCTTT.

V usage is TRBV12-3 or TRBV12-4 and J usage is TRBJ2-1; 8 nucleotides match TRBD2. Unmatched junction bases numbered 11, after V lost 4 bases and J lost 6 bases. CDR3 length equals 16 residues. CDR3 sequence reads: CASSSDPGLGLNEQFF. The CDR3 bases are TGTGCCAGCAGTTCCGACCCGGGACTAGGCCTCAATGAGCAGTTCTTC.

The chain combines TRBV5-1 with TRBJ2-2; 9 bases match TRBD2. V gave up 6 bases and J gave up 7 bases; unmatched junction bases: 7. Germline CDR1 is SGHRS and CDR2 is YFSETQ. The CDR3 spans 14 residues. The CDR3 coding sequence is TGCGCCAGCAACCAGGCGGGAGGGGACGGGGAGCTGTTTTTT. Protein product: CASNQAGGDGELFF.

The J gene is TRBJ2-2, the V gene TRBV20-1; possibly TRBD2 for D (5 bases). The germline V gene has CDR1 DFQATT and CDR2 SNEGSKA (reference sequence). The V and J ends lost 6 bases and 5 bases respectively, with 19 bases between them. CDR3 length: 15 residues. For the CDR3, the DNA is TGCAGTGCCCTTCCGGTACGGGGATGGACCGGGGAGCTGTTTTTT. Translated: CSALPVRGWTGELFF.

The chain joins TRBV7-4 to TRBJ2-1, with a possible D match to TRBD1 (6 bases). Trimming removed 5 bases from V and 3 bases from J, with 11 bases in between. Germline CDR1 and CDR2: SGHVT and SQSDAQ. This CDR3 comprises 14 residues. CDR3 protein: CASSPMTGYNEQFF. The CDR3, as DNA: TGTGCCAGCAGCCCAATGACAGGCTACAATGAGCAGTTCTTC.

V and J are TRBV27 and TRBJ2-7; no clear D gene. This CDR3 spans 15 amino acids. Germline loops: CDR1 MNHEY, CDR2 SMNVEV (reference sequence). V was shortened by 5 bases and J by 1 base, with 15 bases between the two germline ends. The CDR3 region has the DNA TGTGCCAGCAGTGAGGTAGGCGGCGCTTCCTACGAGCAGTACTTC. Translation: CASSEVGGASYEQYF.

This sequence joins TRBV7-9 and TRBJ1-5, with no clear D. With 10 bases removed from V and 0 bases from J, the gap between germline ends came to 28 bases. The length of the CDR3 is 19 residues. Per the germline V gene, CDR1 is SEHNR and CDR2 is FQNEAQ (reference sequence). CDR3: CANPLGGDGREYSNQPQHF. The CDR3 DNA reads as TGTGCCAACCCGCTTGGCGGAGACGGTCGAGAGTATAGCAATCAGCCCCAGCATTTT.

The genes are TRBV12-3 or TRBV12-4 and TRBJ2-7; no clear D gene. The ends were cut back, 6 bases at V and 3 bases at J, with 9 bases in the middle. This CDR3 has 12 residues. This chain's CDR3 is CASRKDGYEQYF. The CDR3, as DNA: TGTGCCAGCAGGAAGGACGGCTACGAGCAGTACTTC.

The chain employs TRBV6-5 and TRBJ2-7; 13 bases are a match to TRBD2. Germline values: CDR1 MNHEY, CDR2 SVGAGI. Germline trimming cut 7 bases from V and 4 bases from J; bases unmatched to any gene: 4. The CDR3 runs to 14 residues. The chain's CDR3 is CASKPGLAGYEQYF. The CDR3 DNA sequence: TGTGCCAGCAAACCGGGACTAGCGGGATACGAGCAGTACTTC.